In its sample, the clone carrying this T cell receptor beta chain was seen many times. Its target is unknown. Time point here: sample taken at primary tumor resection. The study sequenced unsorted whole RNA from tumor, nontumor lung or frozen PBMC. The entry originates in a study of spatial heterogeneity in lung cancer. Study overall: Each distinct TCR and UMI combination averaged more than ten appearances in raw reads.

In the library, each TCR cDNA molecule bore its own unique molecular identifier. TCRdb reprocessed the 5' RACE reads with MiXCR, giving one entry per CDR3 protein. The sample has approximately 26,000 distinct CDR3 sequences; roughly 8.6% are singletons. Study-wide results and limits: Mutation counts in tumors were tracked by counts of expanded intratumoral alpha and beta TCRs. Of the expanded TCRs, ubiquitous and regional counts tracked the counts of ubiquitous and regional nonsynonymous mutations, respectively.

CDR3 size: 14 residues. Germline trimming cut 7 bases from V and 6 bases from J; bases unmatched to any gene: 9. The germline V gene has CDR1 SGHRS and CDR2 YFSETQ. The sequences come from lung tumor tissue, collected at surgery. This TCR derives from a male donor with early-stage non-small cell lung cancer. J is TRBJ2-1 and V is TRBV5-1; 8 bases fit TRBD1. This CDR3 reads CASYDRGRINEQFF. Written as DNA, the CDR3 is TGCGCCAGCTACGACAGGGGCAGGATCAATGAGCAGTTCTTC.